The source of this T cell receptor (beta chain) is a study of CD8 T cells in ankylosing spondylitis. This CDR3 region has 14 residues. From germline, CDR1 is DFQATT and CDR2 SNEGSKA (reference sequence). V dropped 6 bases and J dropped 12; count of bases not matched to a gene: 13. TCRdb reprocessed the 5' RACE reads with MiXCR, giving one entry per CDR3 protein. The table lists about 24,000 distinct CDR3 sequences, around 13% of them singletons. This clonotype has a count of ten or more. The sequencing input was blood. The chain is built from TRBV20-1 and TRBJ2-1, with 11 bases identical to TRBD2. This sequence originates from a male donor with ankylosing spondylitis or in good health (not recorded which). The CDR3 here is CSAPGLADSSVQFF. CDR3 nucleotides: TGCAGTGCCCCGGGACTAGCGGACTCTAGTGTGCAGTTCTTC.